Each of the 27 T cell receptor beta chains below was sequenced from the same sample in a study of tumor and adjacent non-tumor tissue in lung cancer. TCRbeta libraries were built with three rounds of nested PCR, modified from ARM-PCR. TCRdb recomputed calls from the multiplex PCR reads with MiXCR, one row per CDR3 protein. The profile shows about 110,000 distinct CDR3 sequences, about 61% of them singletons. The template was RNA from unsorted bulk tissue. Distant lung tissue was collected more than 3 cm away from the tumor edge. The source material was distant non-tumor lung tissue. Every receptor here comes from a man in his 60s with non-small cell lung cancer.

Worth noting for this clonotype: The CDR3 end shows no conserved phenylalanine or tryptophan, and so a read error is likely. The chain is built from TRBV7-3 and TRBJ2-1, with D possibly being TRBD2 (5 bases). V was clipped by 5 bases and J by 9 bases, with 11 bases between them. The germline V gene encodes CDR1 SGHTA and CDR2 FQGTGA. The CDR3 has 12 amino acids. In nucleotides, the CDR3 is TGTGCCAGCAGCGCCACTAGAGGTGAGCAGTTCCTC. Encoded protein: CASSATRGEQFL.

This clonotype came up many times. The chain joins TRBV5-6 to TRBJ1-5, with a possible D match to TRBD1 (6 bases). CDR3 size: 13 residues. The V and J ends lost 2 bases and 13 bases respectively, with 16 bases between them. CDR1 SGHDT and CDR2 YYEEEE come from the germline V gene. CDR3 nucleotide sequence: TGTGCCAGCAGCTTTACAGCTTCAGGGACACAGCATTTT. Amino acid sequence: CASSFTASGTQHF.

Regarding this clonotype: This likely comes from a read error, as the CDR3 has no conserved phenylalanine or tryptophan at its end. V usage is TRBV6-1 and J usage is TRBJ2-7; 9 bases map to TRBD2. In germline, CDR1 is MNHNS, CDR2 SASEGT. CDR3 length: 15 residues. CDR3 DNA: TGTGTCAGCAGTGAAGAAGCGGGGGGCTCCTACGAGCAGTACCTC. Amino acid sequence: CVSSEEAGGSYEQYL.

This clonotype was seen only once. The conserved closing phenylalanine or tryptophan is absent in this CDR3, likely reflecting a read error. The chain employs TRBV12-3 or TRBV12-4 and TRBJ2-7; a possible D gene is TRBD1 (6 bases). The CDR3 spans 13 residues. The V end was cut by 5 bases, the J end by 5 bases, with 13 bases between. The CDR3 spells CASSTLGAHEQYY. CDR3 nucleotides: TGTGCCAGCAGTACCCTGGGGGCCCACGAGCAGTACTAC.

This chain joins TRBV11-3 and TRBJ2-2; D remains unclear. Germline V CDR1 and CDR2: SGHNT, YENEEA. The V gene lost 6 bases and the J gene lost 4 bases, with 15 bases spanning the gap. CDR3 length equals 15 residues. Here the CDR3 reads CASSLQHLSTGELFF. CDR3 DNA: TGTGCCAGCAGTCTACAACACCTGAGCACCGGGGAGCTGTTTTTT.

The V call is TRBV30, the J call TRBJ2-1; D perhaps matches TRBD2 (6 bases). Trimming left V 3 bases short and J 1 base short, with 16 bases between. The germline CDR1 and CDR2 sequences are GTSNPN and SVGIG (reference sequence). The CDR3 extends over 16 amino acids. CDR3 sequence reads: CAWSSTGTGSYNEQFF. In DNA, the CDR3 is TGTGCCTGGAGCTCAACCGGGACTGGATCCTACAATGAGCAGTTCTTC.

With respect to this clonotype: An end of the junction differs from the germline gene, which may be a read error. The rearrangement links TRBV11-2 to TRBJ2-7, with TRBD1 as a possible D gene (6 bases). CDR1 SGHAT and CDR2 FQNNGV come from the germline V gene. This CDR3 has 14 amino acids. The CDR3 loop reads CASSLCGQTYEQYF. DNA for the CDR3: TGTGCTAGCAGCTTGTGCGGACAGACCTACGAGCAGTACTTC. Full variable domain (outside the CDR3, taken from reference TRBV11-2 and TRBJ2-7): EAGVAQSPRYKIIEKRQSVAFWCNPISGHATLYWYQQILGQGPKLLIQFQNNGVVDDSQLPKDRFSAERLKGVDSTLKIQPAKLEDSAVYLCASSLCGQTYEQYFGPGTRLTVT.

On this clonotype itself: Sequence at one end of the junction differs from germline and may be a read error. This chain uses TRBV4-1 with TRBJ1-3; D is possibly TRBD1 (5 bases). Germline-derived CDR1 and CDR2 are MGHRA and YSYEKL. This CDR3 is built from 14 residues. CDR3 in amino acids: CANSPSGRGNTIYF. CDR3 DNA sequence: TGCGCCAACAGCCCATCAGGGCGGGGAAACACCATATATTTT.

In the case of this clonotype: A much larger clonotype is one base distant, so this may be a read error. The chain has TRBV20-1 and TRBJ1-4; TRBD1 matches at 7 bases. There are 12 residues in the CDR3. The germline CDR1 and CDR2 sequences are DFQATT and SNEGSKA (reference sequence). V was clipped by 3 bases and J by 10 bases; unmatched bases: 5. CDR3 DNA sequence: TGCAGTGCTAGGGGGACAGACGTAAAACTGTTTTTT. It encodes CSARGTDVKLFF.

This clonotype was recorded at least ten times. The genes are TRBV7-9 and TRBJ2-1, with 7 bases fitting TRBD2. The CDR3 has 15 residues. The V gene's germline CDR1 is SEHNR and CDR2 FQNEAQ (reference sequence). Trimming at V came to 1 base and at J to 4 bases, leaving 4 bases not matched to a gene. CDR3 bases: TGTGCCAGCAGCTTAGTTGCGGGAGTATACAATGAGCAGTTCTTC. It translates to CASSLVAGVYNEQFF.

As concerns this clonotype: A junction boundary mismatches the germline segment, possibly from a read error. The J gene is TRBJ2-1, the V gene TRBV12-3 or TRBV12-4; D remains ambiguous. The CDR3 spans 16 residues. CDR3 nucleotides: TGTGCCAGCAGCCCACCCCATGGGTCACATCTAAATGAGCGGTTCTTC. Translated, it gives CASSPPHGSHLNERFF.

The table lists this clonotype with a count of one. This sequence joins TRBV11-2 and TRBJ2-6; D is unclear. The CDR3 is made up of 16 amino acids. Germline V gene data show CDR1 as SGHAT and CDR2 as FQNNGV. Trimming took off 5 bases at V and 3 bases at J, with 14 bases between the two ends. CDR3 bases: TGTGCCAGCAGCGCTGACACGTCTTATGGGGCCAACGTCCTGACTTTC. This gives the protein CASSADTSYGANVLTF.

Concerning this clonotype: Given a much more abundant clone one base away, this may be a read error. The chain couples TRBV20-1 to TRBJ2-2, with 8 bases matching TRBD1. The V gene's germline CDR1 is DFQATT and CDR2 SNEGSKA (reference sequence). The CDR3 length is 14 residues. As DNA, the CDR3 is TGCAGTGCCTCAGGGGGCTTGAACAGCGGGGAGCTGTTTTTT. This sequence encodes CSASGGLNSGELFF.

This clonotype came up a few times. At one end the junction does not follow the germline gene, possibly because of a read error. The chain combines TRBV6-6 with TRBJ2-1, with 9 bases that match TRBD1. In germline, CDR1 is MNHNY, CDR2 SVGAGI (reference sequence). This CDR3 contains 14 residues. The chain's CDR3 is CAGSCLGQGNEQFF. The CDR3, as DNA: TGTGCCGGCAGTTGCCTCGGACAGGGGAATGAGCAGTTCTTC.

V is TRBV29-1 and J is TRBJ2-1; TRBD2 matches 9 bases. V shed 5 bases and J 3 bases; nucleotides not matched to a gene: 14. Germline V CDR1 and CDR2: SQVTM, ANQGSEA. This CDR3 is 17 amino acids long. CDR3 in amino acids: CSVKGGLAEGFYNEQFF. CDR3 nucleotide sequence: TGCAGCGTTAAAGGGGGACTAGCCGAAGGCTTCTACAATGAGCAGTTCTTC.

Concerning this clonotype itself: An end of the junction does not agree with germline; a read error may underlie this. This sequence joins TRBV11-2 and TRBJ2-6; D assignment may be TRBD1 or TRBD2 (5 bases each). Germline V lookup: CDR1 SGHAT, CDR2 FQNNGV. The CDR3 is 16 amino acids. The CDR3 sequence: CASSLEGTLGANVLTF. The DNA of the CDR3 is TGTGCCAGCAGCTTAGAGGGGACCCTTGGGGCCAACGTCCTAACTTTC.

Many counts were recorded for this clonotype. A much larger clone sits a single nucleotide away, making a read error possible. V gene TRBV6-5 combines with J gene TRBJ2-7, with a possible D match to TRBD2 (5 bases). CDR1 and CDR2 from the germline V gene are MNHEY and SVGAGI. The CDR3 is 13 amino acids. Trimming took 0 bases from V and 5 from J, leaving 8 bases between them. The CDR3 nucleotides read TGTGCCAGCAGTTACTCGCGGGCCCACGAGCAGTACTTC. Encoded protein: CASSYSRAHEQYF.

This clonotype was detected only a few times. The CDR3 is CASNYGTVENQPQHF. CDR3 nucleotides: TGTGCCAGTAATTACGGGACAGTGGAAAATCAGCCCCAGCATTTT. V usage is TRBV6-6 and J usage is TRBJ1-5; 7 nucleotides match TRBD1. Germline CDR1 MNHNY, CDR2 SVGAGI (reference sequence). The CDR3 has 15 amino acids. V lost 9 bases to trimming and J lost 4 bases; unmatched junction nucleotides: 12.

This clonotype was observed a single time. Possible read error: a much larger clone is one base away. The chain is built from TRBV5-4 and TRBJ2-7; 8 positions match TRBD1. With 4 bases clipped from V and 2 bases from J, the junction kept 8 bases outside the gene matches. CDR3 length: 15 amino acids. Germline CDR1 SGHNT, CDR2 YYREEE (reference sequence). CDR3 residues: CASSNWDRITYEQYF. Written as DNA, the CDR3 is TGTGCCAGCAGCAACTGGGACAGGATAACCTACGAGCAGTACTTC. Variable domain in full (rest from reference TRBV5-4 and TRBJ2-7): ETGVTQSPTHLIKTRGQQVTLRCSSQSGHNTVSWYQQALGQGPQFIFQYYREEENGRGNFPPRFSGLQFPNYSSELNVNALELDDSALYLCASSNWDRITYEQYFGPGTRLTVT.

With regard to this clonotype: As the CDR3 is not closed by the conserved phenylalanine or tryptophan, this likely results from a read error. The J gene is TRBJ2-3, the V gene TRBV29-1, with D perhaps matching TRBD1 (6 bases). The CDR3 sequence is 14 residues long. Germline CDR1 SQVTM, CDR2 ANQGSEA. The CDR3 sequence: CSVHSGRRTDMQYL. CDR3 nucleotides: TGCAGCGTCCACAGCGGTAGAAGGACAGATATGCAGTATTTA.

CDR3 region: CASRPGAGKISFGANVLTF. DNA for the CDR3: TGTGCCAGTAGGCCCGGTGCGGGTAAAATTTCCTTTGGGGCCAACGTCCTGACTTTC. The genes are TRBV19 and TRBJ2-6; a weak D match, TRBD2 (5 bases). This CDR3 spans 19 amino acids. Trimming took off 6 bases at V and 3 bases at J, with 24 bases between the two ends. Germline values: CDR1 LNHDA, CDR2 SQIVND (reference sequence).

Comments on this clonotype: The junction and the germline gene differ at one end; a read error may be behind it. CDR3 DNA sequence: TGCAGTACTAGAGATTTGGTGAACACCGGGGAGCTGTTTTTT. It codes for CSTRDLVNTGELFF. V gene TRBV20-1 combines with J gene TRBJ2-2; TRBD2 might be the D (5 bases). Germline V gene lookup returns CDR1 DFQATT and CDR2 SNEGSKA (reference sequence). The CDR3 contains 14 residues.

Remarks on this clonotype: The conserved final phenylalanine or tryptophan is absent from the CDR3, which likely points to a read error. V is TRBV12-3 or TRBV12-4 and J is TRBJ1-1; D uncertain. The CDR3 sequence is 13 residues long. DNA of the CDR3: TGTGCTAGCAGGACCCCGGTGGGCACTGAAGCTTTCTTA. Translating gives CASRTPVGTEAFL.

This clonotype has at least ten counts. The chain carries TRBV12-3 or TRBV12-4 and TRBJ2-3; either TRBD1 or TRBD2 may fit D (5 bases each). Deletions cut 9 bases from V and 4 bases from J, with 20 bases between. CDR3 size: 15 residues. The CDR3 loop reads CASGSRAGAADTQYF. CDR3 nucleotide sequence: TGTGCCAGTGGGTCGCGGGCCGGGGCAGCAGATACGCAGTATTTT.

A word on this clonotype: Its ends do not fully match the called genes, so a read error is possible. The gene calls are TRBV11-2 and TRBJ2-1; 8 bases are a match to TRBD2. The CDR3 sequence is 15 residues long. Germline V lookup: CDR1 SGHAT, CDR2 FQNNGV. CDR3 nucleotide sequence: TGTGCCAGCAGCTTTGGGACTAGTGGGTACAATGAGCATTTCTTC. Translation gives CASSFGTSGYNEHFF.

This clonotype was recorded once. Given a much more abundant clone one base away, this may be a read error. Since no conserved phenylalanine or tryptophan closes the CDR3, a read error is the likely cause. The rearrangement links TRBV20-1 to TRBJ1-1; perhaps TRBD1 as D (5 bases). Germline V lookup: CDR1 DFQATT, CDR2 SNEGSKA (reference sequence). Trimming took off 6 bases at V and 4 bases at J, with 12 bases between the two ends. The length of the CDR3 is 12 residues. Here the CDR3 DNA reads TGCAGTGCAAGGGACGGTTCCACTGAAGCTTTCTTA. Protein sequence: CSARDGSTEAFL.

The chain recombines TRBV28 with TRBJ1-6, with 9 bases matching TRBD1. Unmatched junction bases numbered 9, after V lost 6 bases and J lost 9 bases. The CDR3 is 15 amino acids. The germline CDR1 and CDR2 sequences are MDHEN and SYDVKM. This CDR3 reads CASSPSGQGPSPLHF. The CDR3 DNA reads as TGTGCCAGCAGCCCCTCGGGACAGGGTCCTTCACCCCTCCACTTT.